The sequence of this TCR beta chain was determined in a study of blood T cell repertoires in COVID-19. Across the whole study: The samples span acute and convalescent COVID-19 from the United States, Italy and Spain.

Only in-frame clones appear in the TCRdb table, and some are missing; sequencing was by immunoSEQ multiplex PCR. The table lists 310,000 or so clones, about nine tenths of them singletons. The germline gives CDR1 SGHTA, CDR2 FQGNSA. Trimming removed 5 bases from V and 2 bases from J, with 14 bases in between. CDR3 size: 15 residues. The chain carries TRBV7-2 and TRBJ2-3; possibly TRBD1 for D (6 bases). The material sequenced was peripheral blood. The clonotype comes from a woman aged 45-65 years who had recovered from COVID-19. In nucleotides, the CDR3 is TGTGCCAGCAGCACTCGACAGGCATTCACAGATACGCAGTATTTT. This gives the protein CASSTRQAFTDTQYF.